These 22 T cell receptor beta chains were sequenced from one sample in a study of T cells in Graves' hyperthyroidism and ophthalmopathy. Using RNA transcripts as the source, TCR beta CDR3 regions were amplified. The study used the HTBI primer set for a first-round RT-PCR of the TCR CDR3. MiXCR, applied by TCRdb to the multiplex PCR reads, yields one record per CDR3 protein. The top ten hold 8.9% of the sample, which has hundreds of thousands of distinct CDR3 sequences, more than 30% seen once. The sample taken for sequencing was blood. These receptors all stem from a man younger than 35 with Graves' hyperthyroidism.

This chain joins TRBV19 and TRBJ1-5, with D possibly TRBD1 on 5 matching bases. Between the trimmed V and J ends, which lost 7 bases and 3 bases, there was a span of 16 bases. The CDR3 runs 15 residues. CDR1 is LNHDA and CDR2 is SQIVND in the germline V gene (reference sequence). Written as DNA, the CDR3 is TGTGCCAGTACCAGGAGGGTGGACACCAATCAGCCCCAGCATTTT. Its translation: CASTRRVDTNQPQHF.

This clonotype appeared a few times. The chain uses TRBV19 and TRBJ1-4; the D is unclear. Germline assignment: CDR1 LNHDA and CDR2 SQIVND (reference sequence). The CDR3 is 17 residues long. Trimming took 3 bases from V and 6 from J, leaving 20 bases between them. This chain's CDR3 is CASSIFARVSGDEKLFF. The CDR3, as DNA: TGTGCCAGTAGTATTTTTGCCCGAGTGTCGGGCGATGAAAAACTGTTTTTT.

The chain carries TRBV20-1 and TRBJ2-5; 8 bases agree with TRBD2. The CDR3 is made up of 14 amino acids. Germline V gene lookup returns CDR1 DFQATT and CDR2 SNEGSKA (reference sequence). Trimming cost V 5 bases and J 9 bases; bases outside gene matches: 14. CDR3: CSAPGTRQDGAQYF. CDR3 nucleotides: TGCAGTGCTCCCGGGACTAGACAAGACGGGGCCCAGTACTTC.

In the case of this clonotype: This could be a read error, since a much larger clone is one nucleotide away. J is TRBJ1-5 and V is TRBV20-1, with D maybe TRBD1 (6 bases). Trimming pared 4 bases from V and 4 bases from J, leaving 8 bases between. The CDR3 length is 12 residues. Germline loops: CDR1 DFQATT, CDR2 SNEGSKA (reference sequence). This chain's CDR3 is CSATGENQPQHF. In nucleotides, the CDR3 is TGCAGTGCTACAGGGGAAAATCAGCCCCAGCATTTT.

In this sample, this clonotype turned up many times. The V call is TRBV5-1, the J call TRBJ2-7, with 9 bases fitting TRBD1. Trimming at V came to 8 bases and at J to 0 bases, leaving 6 bases not matched to a gene. The germline CDR1 and CDR2 sequences are SGHRS and YFSETQ. This CDR3 has 14 residues. In DNA, the CDR3 is TGCGCCAGTTCACAGGGGGCGAACTCCTACGAGCAGTACTTC. Encoded protein: CASSQGANSYEQYF.

This clonotype was seen ten or more times. This chain uses TRBV5-1 with TRBJ1-1; perhaps TRBD1 as D (5 bases). The CDR3 runs to 11 residues. Trimming left V 3 bases short and J 6 bases short, with 6 bases between. In germline, CDR1 is SGHRS, CDR2 YFSETQ. DNA for the CDR3: TGCGCCAGCAGCTGGGGGGCTGAAGCTTTCTTT. It yields the protein CASSWGAEAFF.

The chain uses TRBV7-9 and TRBJ2-7, with TRBD2 matching over 12 bases. This CDR3 contains 17 residues. Looked up from germline, CDR1 is SEHNR and CDR2 is FQNEAQ (reference sequence). Trimming cost V 7 bases and J 4 bases; bases outside gene matches: 14. CDR3 bases: TGTGCCAGCACCCCCGGACTAGCGGGAACAGGGAGTTACGAGCAGTACTTC. It specifies CASTPGLAGTGSYEQYF. Using reference TRBV7-9 and TRBJ2-7 for the parts outside the CDR3, the full variable domain is DTGVSQNPRHKITKRGQNVTFRCDPISEHNRLYWYRQTLGQGPEFLTYFQNEAQLEKSRLLSDRFSAERPKGSFSTLEIQRTEQGDSAMYLCASTPGLAGTGSYEQYFGPGTRLTVT.

This rearrangement joins TRBV19 to TRBJ1-1; D ambiguous. Trimming pared 1 base from V and 1 base from J, leaving 16 bases between. The germline V gene encodes CDR1 LNHDA and CDR2 SQIVND (reference sequence). The CDR3 covers 17 residues. The CDR3 protein is CASSIGNRDLTNTEAFF. CDR3 coding DNA: TGTGCCAGTAGTATAGGGAATAGGGATCTTACGAACACTGAAGCTTTCTTT.

This clonotype was seen at least ten times. The rearrangement links TRBV7-9 to TRBJ2-6; D is unresolved. CDR1 and CDR2 from the germline V gene are SEHNR and FQNEAQ (reference sequence). The CDR3 covers 17 residues. The ends were cut back, 5 bases at V and 0 bases at J, with 14 bases in the middle. The CDR3 reads CASSGLDEHSGANVLTF. The CDR3 DNA is TGTGCCAGCAGCGGCCTTGATGAGCACTCTGGGGCCAACGTCCTGACTTTC.

The table lists this clonotype with many counts. This rearrangement joins TRBV7-9 to TRBJ2-7, with D perhaps matching TRBD1 (6 bases). Germline CDR1 is SEHNR and CDR2 is FQNEAQ (reference sequence). CDR3 length equals 14 residues. Deletions cut 3 bases from V and 5 bases from J, with 14 bases between. The CDR3 DNA reads TGTGCCAGCAGCTTGACGGGACGGGACAACGAGCAGTACTTC. Encoded protein: CASSLTGRDNEQYF.

A few counts support this clonotype. The chain carries TRBV4-1 and TRBJ1-5, with D hard to call. Germline CDR1 reads MGHRA; CDR2 reads YSYEKL. V was cut by 0 bases and J by 6 bases, with 6 bases left in between. This CDR3 has 13 residues. In DNA, the CDR3 is TGCGCCAGCAGCCAAGATAGACTTCAGCCCCAGCATTTT. This codes for CASSQDRLQPQHF.

This clonotype was observed a few times. The V gene is TRBV12-3 or TRBV12-4, the J gene TRBJ2-5; TRBD2 is a possible D gene (5 bases). The CDR3 is made up of 14 amino acids. The germline V and J ends were trimmed by 5 bases and 1 base, with 11 bases remaining between them. CDR3 residues: CASSPFGVQETQYF. The CDR3 DNA sequence: TGTGCCAGCAGTCCCTTCGGGGTCCAAGAGACCCAGTACTTC.

The chain employs TRBV29-1 and TRBJ2-5; TRBD2 matches 9 bases. V lost 6 bases, J lost 1 base, and 6 bases stayed unmatched. This CDR3 contains 14 residues. The germline V gene has CDR1 SQVTM and CDR2 ANQGSEA. The CDR3 DNA reads TGCAGCGTCCTGAGACTAGCGGCCCAAGAGACCCAGTACTTC. It translates to CSVLRLAAQETQYF.

As DNA, the CDR3 is TGTGCCAGCAGCTCGGGACTGCTGGAAGAGACCCAGTACTTC. This sequence encodes CASSSGLLEETQYF. The chain uses TRBV2 and TRBJ2-5; tentatively, D is TRBD2 (6 bases). The length of the CDR3 is 14 residues. In germline, CDR1 is SNHLY, CDR2 FYNNEI. The ends were cut back, 6 bases at V and 3 bases at J, with 14 bases in the middle. The entire variable domain, with the rest obtained from reference TRBV2 and TRBJ2-5, is as follows: EPEVTQTPSHQVTQMGQEVILRCVPISNHLYFYWYRQILGQKVEFLVSFYNNEISEKSEIFDDQFSVERPDGSNFTLKIRSTKLEDSAMYFCASSSGLLEETQYFGPGTRLLVL.

V gene TRBV15 combines with J gene TRBJ2-1, with D uncertain. The CDR3 runs 11 residues. V was clipped by 3 bases and J by 8 bases, with 5 bases between them. CDR1 is LNHNV, CDR2 YYDKDF, per germline (reference sequence). The CDR3 DNA is TGTGCCACCAGCAGGGGTGATGAGCAGTTCTTC. This sequence encodes CATSRGDEQFF.

A note on this clonotype: An end of the junction does not agree with germline; a read error may underlie this. V gene TRBV5-1 combines with J gene TRBJ1-5, with no clear D. The germline V gene has CDR1 SGHRS and CDR2 YFSETQ. The CDR3 totals 12 residues. CDR3 in DNA: TGCGCCAGCGGCTTGCTGGGACAGCCCCAGCATTTT. The encoded protein is CASGLLGQPQHF.

As to this clonotype: This may come from a read error, since a much larger clone is one base off. The chain is built from TRBV7-9 and TRBJ1-5; D is perhaps TRBD1 (5 bases). The length of the CDR3 is 17 residues. Trimming stripped 2 bases from V and 0 bases from J, with 14 bases between. The germline gives CDR1 SEHNR, CDR2 FQNEAQ (reference sequence). The CDR3 DNA is TGTGCCAGCAGCTTAATGACAGCTCCATATAGCAATCAGCCCCAGCATTTT. This codes for CASSLMTAPYSNQPQHF.

This clonotype has more than one count but fewer than ten. J is TRBJ2-7 and V is TRBV29-1, with TRBD2 identical over 10 bases. The CDR3 is made up of 13 amino acids. With 5 bases clipped from V and 4 bases from J, the junction kept 5 bases outside the gene matches. CDR1 and CDR2 from the germline V gene are SQVTM and ANQGSEA. The DNA of the CDR3 is TGCAGCGTTCTATGGACTAGCGGTTACGAGCAGTACTTC. Its translation: CSVLWTSGYEQYF.

This clonotype was detected ten times or more. The chain is built from TRBV20-1 and TRBJ2-7, with D hard to call. CDR3 length: 11 amino acids. Germline assignment: CDR1 DFQATT and CDR2 SNEGSKA (reference sequence). V was cut by 4 bases and J by 7 bases, with 11 bases left in between. CDR3 sequence (DNA): TGCAGTGCTATGGTTGTGGGGGAGCAGTACTTC. It translates to CSAMVVGEQYF.

This clonotype has ten or more counts. The rearrangement uses TRBV24-1 and TRBJ2-5; D is unresolved. The germline V gene has CDR1 KGHDR and CDR2 SFDVKD. The V end lost 2 bases, the J end lost 1 base, and 13 bases lay between the germline ends. The CDR3 has 16 residues. DNA for the CDR3: TGTGCCACCAGTGATTCCTCCAGCCCGACCCAAGAGACCCAGTACTTC. Translation gives CATSDSSSPTQETQYF.

CDR3 sequence: CAISDSGFPMDRDTEAFF. The CDR3 coding sequence is TGTGCCATCAGCGACAGTGGTTTCCCGATGGACAGGGACACTGAAGCTTTCTTT. The chain couples TRBV10-3 to TRBJ1-1; 8 positions agree with TRBD1. The V and J ends lost 6 bases and 3 bases, in that order; junction bases with no gene match: 18. Germline CDR1 is ENHRY and CDR2 is SYGVKD. CDR3 size: 18 residues.

This clonotype has ten or more counts. CDR3 region: CATSRGTSPGGITEAFF. CDR3 coding DNA: TGTGCCACCAGCAGAGGCACATCACCCGGTGGGATCACTGAAGCTTTCTTT. The J gene is TRBJ1-1, the V gene TRBV15; D gene uncertain. Germline V CDR1 and CDR2: LNHNV, YYDKDF (reference sequence). This CDR3 has 17 amino acids. V was trimmed by 1 base and J by 4 bases, leaving 19 bases between them.